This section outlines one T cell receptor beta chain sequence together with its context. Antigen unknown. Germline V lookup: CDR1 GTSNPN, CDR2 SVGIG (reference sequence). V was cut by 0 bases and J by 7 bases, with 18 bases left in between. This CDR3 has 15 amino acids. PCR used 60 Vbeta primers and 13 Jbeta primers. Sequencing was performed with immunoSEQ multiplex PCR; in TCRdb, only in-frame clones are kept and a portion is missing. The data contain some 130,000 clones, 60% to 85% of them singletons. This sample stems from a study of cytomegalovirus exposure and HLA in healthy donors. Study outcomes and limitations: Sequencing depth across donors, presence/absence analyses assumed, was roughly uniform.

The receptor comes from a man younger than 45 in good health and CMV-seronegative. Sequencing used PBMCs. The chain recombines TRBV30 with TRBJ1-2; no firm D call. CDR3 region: CAWSVLGYPSGGYTF. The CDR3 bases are TGTGCCTGGAGTGTACTTGGATACCCCTCGGGTGGCTACACCTTC.